This entry lists 10 T cell receptor beta chains sequenced from one sample in a study of shared clonotypes between healthy human individuals (dated by TCRdb to 2020 to 2022). Library construction relied on the immunoSEQ multiplex PCR assay. TCRdb provides this immuneACCESS table in a form limited to in-frame rearrangements. Some clones are lacking; in checked studies, under half of them reflect an unresolved V gene, and why the rest are absent is not known. The sample table shows a few hundred thousand clones, and about 97% are seen once. Jointly, the top ten make up approximately 0.32% of the sample. The sequenced sample consisted of memory CD8+ T cells sorted from blood. The cell subset or site label on this specimen signifies: CD45RO+ cells pooled with CCR7-negative TemRA cells. All receptors come from a man younger than 40 in good health.

About this clone: The identical CDR3 is also encoded by other nucleotide sequences in the sample. The rearrangement joins TRBV27 to TRBJ2-3; 7 nucleotides align to TRBD2. The CDR3 extends over 14 amino acids. Germline trimming cut 0 bases from V and 5 bases from J; bases unmatched to any gene: 2. The germline V gene has CDR1 MNHEY and CDR2 SMNVEV (reference sequence). CDR3 sequence reads: CASSLSGGGDTQYF. CDR3 DNA sequence: TGTGCCAGCAGTTTATCGGGGGGGGGAGATACGCAGTATTTT.

The rearrangement links TRBV28 to TRBJ2-4, with TRBD1 as a possible D gene (5 bases). Germline V gene lookup returns CDR1 MDHEN and CDR2 SYDVKM. This CDR3 contains 18 residues. V lost 4 bases to trimming and J lost 0 bases, with 19 bases between them. The CDR3 region has the DNA TGTGCCAGCAGTTCCTTCTACAGGCCGTCTCTAGCCAAAAACATTCAGTACTTC. This codes for CASSSFYRPSLAKNIQYF.

The CDR3 region has the DNA TGTGCCAGCAGCGTAGTTGGACTCGGGTCTGGTGAGCAGTTCTTC. As protein: CASSVVGLGSGEQFF. This chain uses TRBV9 with TRBJ2-1; D perhaps matches TRBD2 (5 bases). The CDR3 length is 15 residues. V lost 0 bases and J lost 9, with 16 bases in between. CDR1 SGDLS and CDR2 YYNGEE come from the germline V gene.

V usage is TRBV19 and J usage is TRBJ2-1; 11 positions agree with TRBD2. This CDR3 comprises 14 residues. CDR1 LNHDA and CDR2 SQIVND come from the germline V gene (reference sequence). V lost 3 bases, J lost 12 bases, and 7 bases stayed unmatched. The CDR3 region is CASSMSSGRNRQFF. DNA for the CDR3: TGTGCCAGTAGTATGTCTAGCGGGAGGAACAGGCAGTTCTTC.

The chain couples TRBV28 to TRBJ1-5; 7 bases agree with TRBD1. This CDR3 is built from 13 residues. V lost 7 bases, J lost 3 bases, and 3 bases stayed unmatched. Per the germline V gene, CDR1 is MDHEN and CDR2 is SYDVKM. The CDR3: CASKQGYNQPQHF. Here the CDR3 DNA reads TGTGCCAGCAAACAGGGGTACAATCAGCCCCAGCATTTT. The full variable domain, in which reference TRBV28 and TRBJ1-5 provide the parts outside the CDR3, is DVKVTQSSRYLVKRTGEKVFLECVQDMDHENMFWYRQDPGLGLRLIYFSYDVKMKEKGDIPEGYSVSREKKERFSLILESASTNQTSMYLCASKQGYNQPQHFGDGTRLSIL.

On this clone itself: This specimen includes other DNA sequences encoding the same CDR3. This chain connects TRBV10-3 to TRBJ2-1, with 9 bases that match TRBD2. J was trimmed by 3 bases and V by 0 bases; bases with no gene match: 0. This CDR3 comprises 15 residues. Per germline, CDR1 ENHRY and CDR2 SYGVKD. CDR3 DNA: TGTGCCATCAGTGAGTCTAGCGGGAGCTACAATGAGCAGTTCTTC. It codes for CAISESSGSYNEQFF.

CDR3 bases: TGTGCCAGCAGCCCCGTGGGTCTACCGGACACTGAAGCTTTCTTT. Translating it yields CASSPVGLPDTEAFF. The V and J genes are TRBV7-9 and TRBJ1-1, with D uncertain. CDR3 length: 15 amino acids. Germline assignment: CDR1 SEHNR and CDR2 FQNEAQ (reference sequence). With 5 bases removed from V and 3 bases from J, the gap between germline ends came to 16 bases.

The V and J genes are TRBV6-4 and TRBJ2-7, with 13 positions matching TRBD2. Germline CDR1 and CDR2: MRHNA and SNTAGT. The CDR3 runs to 15 residues. Trimming removed 7 bases from V and 8 bases from J; junction bases left unmatched: 11. This chain's CDR3 is CASKTSGRASTQQYF. CDR3 nucleotide sequence: TGTGCCAGCAAAACTAGCGGGAGGGCCTCTACCCAGCAGTACTTC.

The rearrangement joins TRBV7-9 to TRBJ1-2, with no clear D. Germline CDR1 is SEHNR and CDR2 is FQNEAQ (reference sequence). This CDR3 has 12 residues. Trimming took 2 bases from V and 11 from J, leaving 12 bases between them. CDR3 DNA sequence: TGTGCCAGCAGCTTATGGGGAGAGGAGTACACCTTC. Translation gives CASSLWGEEYTF.

The V gene is TRBV9, the J gene TRBJ2-3, with D possibly matching TRBD2 (5 bases). The V and J ends lost 4 bases and 0 bases respectively, with 9 bases between them. The CDR3 contains 14 residues. Germline V gives CDR1 SGDLS, CDR2 YYNGEE. CDR3 region: CASSPRTSTDTQYF. CDR3 nucleotide sequence: TGTGCCAGCAGCCCCCGGACTAGCACAGATACGCAGTATTTT.